A single sample is the source of the 2 T cell receptor beta chains below, sequenced in a study of blood T cell repertoires in COVID-19. TCRdb's copy holds only in-frame clones and misses some; the assay was immunoSEQ multiplex PCR. Here the sample spans roughly 100,000 clones, around nine tenths being singletons. Sequenced: peripheral blood. All receptors derive from an elderly woman in a cohort sampled during active COVID-19.

This clone was observed a single time. V gene TRBV27 combines with J gene TRBJ1-5; TRBD1 is a possible D gene (5 bases). Germline lookup yields CDR1 MNHEY and CDR2 SMNVEV (reference sequence). The CDR3 is 15 amino acids. V lost 2 bases to trimming and J lost 1 base, with 9 bases between them. The CDR3 sequence is CASSLGQGSNQPQHF. The DNA of the CDR3 is TGTGCCAGCAGTTTAGGCCAGGGAAGCAATCAGCCCCAGCATTTT.

V usage is TRBV5-5 and J usage is TRBJ1-2; 10 bases are shared with TRBD1. Germline V gene data show CDR1 as SGHKS and CDR2 as YYEKEE (reference sequence). The trim removed 0 bases at V and 7 bases at J, leaving 3 bases unmatched. This CDR3 has 14 amino acids. In DNA, the CDR3 is TGTGCCAGCAGCTTGGAAAGGACAGGGGGTGGCTACACCTTC. Translated, it gives CASSLERTGGGYTF.